The following is a T cell receptor beta chain sequence with its context. What it binds is unknown. These data originate in a study of chemoradiotherapy in HPV16-positive cancers. Study in general: Candidate HPV-specific clones and shared TCR motifs came from a couple of HPV16-positive patients. Study results and limitations: Only a couple of HPV16-positive patients supplied the functional HPV-specificity definition.

Germline CDR1 is SGHTS and CDR2 is YDEGEE. V gave up 0 bases and J gave up 7 bases, with 8 bases separating them. The CDR3 is 14 amino acids. Repeated repertoire sampling spanned the course of chemoradiotherapy. Sequencing used immunoSEQ multiplex PCR; TCRdb keeps in-frame clones, though not all of them. Found here are about 53,000 clones, more than 90% of them singletons; the top ten hold more than 3%. The sequencing here drew on blood, taken from a patient who underwent chemoradiotherapy. This receptor was identified in a human donor with HPV-associated anogenital cancer. The chain uses TRBV5-8 and TRBJ1-6; D gene ambiguous. CDR3 loop: CASSLGEGNSPLHF. Here the CDR3 DNA reads TGTGCCAGCAGCTTGGGGGAAGGAAATTCACCCCTCCACTTT.